A selection of T cell receptor beta chains follows, all from one sample in a study of cytomegalovirus exposure and HLA in healthy donors. Profiled with immunoSEQ multiplex PCR; TCRdb holds only in-frame clones, not every one. The profile shows about 140,000 clones, around 81% of them singletons. Sequencing used PBMCs. These receptors were collected from a man in his fifties in good health and CMV-seronegative. Each CDR3 is given with its conserved first and last residue. A D gene is named only where the DNA matches it firmly. Some rows have no size entry. The others give once, few or many, or a class for an expanded clone.

TRBD1	TRBV18	NA	TRBJ2-2	TGTGCCAGCTCACCCTTAACGGGACAGCTTCTCGGGGAGCTGTTTTTT	CASSPLTGQLLGELFF
TRBD1	TRBV5-1	few	TRBJ1-5	TGCGCCAGCAGCTTGGGACAGGGGGCAGGTAATCAGCCCCAGCATTTT	CASSLGQGAGNQPQHF
NA	TRBV5-8	once	TRBJ1-2	TGTGCCAGCAGCTTAGGAGGGGCGATTAATGGCTACACCTTC	CASSLGGAINGYTF
TRBD1	TRBV19	few	TRBJ1-2	TGTGCCAGTAGTATAATGGACAGGGGACGGGGCTACACCTTC	CASSIMDRGRGYTF
NA	TRBV19	few	TRBJ1-5	TGTGCCAGTAGTATTTACAGGGGCAATCAGCCCCAGCATTTT	CASSIYRGNQPQHF
TRBD1	TRBV2	NA	TRBJ2-3	TGTGCCAGCAGTCCTCGGACAGGGACAGATACGCAGTATTTT	CASSPRTGTDTQYF
TRBD1	TRBV27	NA	TRBJ2-7	TGTGCCAGCAGTCGGACCGGGACAGGGCCCTACGAGCAGTACTTC	CASSRTGTGPYEQYF
NA	TRBV9	few	TRBJ2-2	TGTGCCAGCAGCGTAGACACAGGCCGCACCGGGGAGCTGTTTTTT	CASSVDTGRTGELFF
TRBD1	TRBV30	NA	TRBJ2-5	TGTGCCTGGAGGACAGGGTGGGGAGAGACCCAGTACTTC	CAWRTGWGETQYF
NA	TRBV7-2	once	TRBJ2-7	TGTGCCAGCAGCTTAGAACACTCCTACGAGCAGTACTTC	CASSLEHSYEQYF
NA	TRBV30	NA	TRBJ2-1	TGTGCCTGGAGCCGGACAGTCTCCTACAATGGGCAGTTCTTC	CAWSRTVSYNGQFF
NA	TRBV30	NA	TRBJ1-3	TGTGCCTGGACGGGCTCTGGAAACACCATATATTTT	CAWTGSGNTIYF
TRBD1	TRBV7-2	NA	TRBJ2-7	TGTGCCAGCAGCCCTCGGGCCCAGGGGGCCTACGAGCAGTACTTC	CASSPRAQGAYEQYF
TRBD1	TRBV6-6	NA	TRBJ2-7	TGTGCCAGCAGTTCACGAGGGGGCCTCGAGCAGTACTTC	CASSSRGGLEQYF
TRBD2	TRBV4-2	NA	TRBJ2-1	TGTGCCAGCAGCCAAACGACTAGCGGGAGGGCGGGTGAGCAGTTCTTC	CASSQTTSGRAGEQFF
TRBD1	TRBV29-1	NA	TRBJ1-2	TGCAGCGTTGTGGGACAGGACAACTATGGCTACACCTTC	CSVVGQDNYGYTF
NA	TRBV5-1	NA	TRBJ2-3	TGCGCCAGCGCGGGGACAGATACGCAGTATTTT	CASAGTDTQYF
NA	TRBV5-1	NA	TRBJ2-3	TGCGCCAGCACAAATCAGGCGGGGCAGAGCACAGATACGCAGTATTTT	CASTNQAGQSTDTQYF
TRBD1	TRBV5-6	once	TRBJ2-1	TGTGCCAGCAGCCCGGCCTGGGACAGGGAGCAGTTCTTC	CASSPAWDREQFF
TRBD2	TRBV7-2	NA	TRBJ2-3	TGTGCCAGCAGCTTGGCTAGCGGGTCAGATACGCAGTATTTT	CASSLASGSDTQYF
TRBD1	TRBV25-1	NA	TRBJ1-1	TGTGCCAGCTTGGGACAGAGGAACACTGAAGCTTTCTTT	CASLGQRNTEAFF
NA	TRBV21-1	NA	TRBJ1-1	TGTGCCAGCAGCAACTACTGCGCGGCTTTCGACACTGAAGCTTTCTTT	CASSNYCAAFDTEAFF
NA	TRBV19	few	TRBJ1-3	TGTGCCACCTCCCTGACGGAGGTCGCTGGAAACACCATATATTTT	CATSLTEVAGNTIYF
TRBD1	TRBV28	NA	TRBJ1-2	TGTGCCAGCAGTCCTCGAACAGGGGGAGATAACTATGGCTACACCTTC	CASSPRTGGDNYGYTF
TRBD1	TRBV12-5	NA	TRBJ2-3	TGTGCTAGTGGTTCCGGACAGGTAGACGCAGATACGCAGTATTTT	CASGSGQVDADTQYF
TRBD1	TRBV10-1	few	TRBJ1-1	TGCGCCAGCAGCCGGACAGGAGAGAACACTGAAGCTTTCTTT	CASSRTGENTEAFF
TRBD1	TRBV30	NA	TRBJ1-1	TGTGCCTGGAGTATAACCAGGGGGCTCTCTGAAGCTTTCTTT	CAWSITRGLSEAFF
NA	TRBV21-1	once	TRBJ2-7	TGTGCCAGCGGGGGCAGGGGCACTTTTTCCTACGAGCAGTACTTC	CASGGRGTFSYEQYF
NA	TRBV19	NA	TRBJ2-3	TGTGCCAGTAGTATTATAGCGGCTGCTAGCACAGATACGCAGTATTTT	CASSIIAAASTDTQYF
NA	TRBV9	NA	TRBJ2-7	TGTGCCAGCAGCGTACAGGGGAGCGACGAGCAGTACTTC	CASSVQGSDEQYF
NA	TRBV5-4	NA	TRBJ2-5	TGTGCCAGCAGCTTGGCCGGACAACGGGAGACCCAGTACTTC	CASSLAGQRETQYF
TRBD1	TRBV28	NA	TRBJ1-2	TGTGCCAGCAGTCTGGACAGGGCAGAACTCTATGGCTACACCTTC	CASSLDRAELYGYTF
TRBD1	TRBV5-4	NA	TRBJ1-1	TGTGCCAGCAGCCCCCGGATCGGCGCGGACAGGTCGAACACTGAAGCTTTCTTT	CASSPRIGADRSNTEAFF
NA	TRBV7-9	NA	TRBJ2-2	TGTGCCAGCAGCCTAGCCGACGGGGACGGGGAGCTGTTTTTT	CASSLADGDGELFF
NA	TRBV7-9	few	TRBJ1-4	TGTGCCAGCAGCGAGCACGTTGAAAAACTGTTTTTT	CASSEHVEKLFF
NA	TRBV12-2	NA	TRBJ2-3	TGTGCAAGTCGCTTTCGACTAGCGGGGGGCTACACAGATACGCAGTATTTT	CASRFRLAGGYTDTQYF
TRBD1	TRBV11-3	NA	TRBJ1-1	TGTGCCAGCAGCTTAGGTGGACAGGGGAAGAACACTGAAGCTTTCTTT	CASSLGGQGKNTEAFF
TRBD1	TRBV7-9	NA	TRBJ2-3	TGTGCCAGCAGCTTCGGGACAGGGGTAAATACGCAGTATTTT	CASSFGTGVNTQYF